Below are 14 T cell receptor beta chains sequenced from a single sample in a study of T cell responses to AZD1222 COVID-19 vaccine. Sequenced by immunoSEQ multiplex PCR; TCRdb stores in-frame clones only, minus some. Here the sample spans 84,000 or so clones, 80% to 90% being singletons. The source was peripheral blood, collected on day 0 of AZD1222 vaccination. The receptors shown here come from an adult in good health.

This rearrangement joins TRBV11-3 to TRBJ1-3, with D uncertain. The germline V and J ends were trimmed by 7 bases and 2 bases, with 6 bases remaining between them. This CDR3 comprises 12 residues. Per the germline V gene, CDR1 is SGHNT and CDR2 is YENEEA. The CDR3 DNA is TGTGCCAGCAAGGGCCCTGGAAACACCATATATTTT. Translated, it gives CASKGPGNTIYF. Full variable domain (missing parts from reference TRBV11-3 and TRBJ1-3): EAGVVQSPRYKIIEKKQPVAFWCNPISGHNTLYWYLQNLGQGPELLIRYENEEAVDDSQLPKDRFSAERLKGVDSTLKIQPAELGDSAVYLCASKGPGNTIYFGEGSWLTVV.

The chain couples TRBV5-1 to TRBJ2-5; tentative D call: TRBD2 (5 bases). Between the trimmed V and J ends, which lost 1 base and 3 bases, there was a span of 10 bases. The CDR3 totals 14 residues. The germline gives CDR1 SGHRS, CDR2 YFSETQ. The CDR3, as DNA: TGCGCCAGCAGCTTGACGAGGGTCGAAGAGACCCAGTACTTC. Encoded protein: CASSLTRVEETQYF.

Comment on this clone: This CDR3 is also generated by other DNA sequences in the sample. J is TRBJ1-2 and V is TRBV5-1, with D unclear. The CDR3 loop spans 13 amino acids. The V end was cut by 0 bases, the J end by 4 bases, with 7 bases between. From germline, CDR1 is SGHRS and CDR2 YFSETQ. CDR3 in DNA: TGCGCCAGCAGCTTGGGGGGAGCCTATGGCTACACCTTC. Protein product: CASSLGGAYGYTF. The entire variable domain, with the rest obtained from reference TRBV5-1 and TRBJ1-2, is as follows: KAGVTQTPRYLIKTRGQQVTLSCSPISGHRSVSWYQQTPGQGLQFLFEYFSETQRNKGNFPGRFSGRQFSNSRSEMNVSTLELGDSALYLCASSLGGAYGYTFGSGTRLTVV.

V is TRBV19 and J is TRBJ1-5; D gene uncertain. The CDR3 is made up of 14 amino acids. V lost 5 bases and J 6 bases, leaving 14 bases between the germline ends. Germline V gene lookup returns CDR1 LNHDA and CDR2 SQIVND (reference sequence). CDR3 coding DNA: TGTGCCAGTAGTGCCGCGGGCGTCGGTCAGCCCCAGCATTTT. Translation: CASSAAGVGQPQHF.

The chain links TRBV15 to TRBJ2-1; 13 nucleotides agree with TRBD2. This CDR3 is 19 amino acids long. V lost 3 bases, J lost 6 bases, and 14 bases stayed unmatched. The germline CDR1 and CDR2 sequences are LNHNV and YYDKDF (reference sequence). CDR3 sequence (DNA): TGTGCCACCAGCAGGTATACCGGGACTAGCGGGACGACGGGCAATGAGCAGTTCTTC. Residues: CATSRYTGTSGTTGNEQFF. Together with reference TRBV15 and TRBJ2-1, the CDR3 gives the full variable domain: DAMVIQNPRYQVTQFGKPVTLSCSQTLNHNVMYWYQQKSSQAPKLLFHYYDKDFNNEADTPDNFQSRRPNTSFCFLDIRSPGLGDTAMYLCATSRYTGTSGTTGNEQFFGPGTRLTVL.

The J gene is TRBJ2-2, the V gene TRBV5-6; 12 nucleotides line up with TRBD2. CDR3 length equals 16 residues. The trim removed 5 bases at V and 6 bases at J, leaving 8 bases unmatched. Per the germline V gene, CDR1 is SGHDT and CDR2 is YYEEEE. The chain's CDR3 is CASRTSGRRVAGELFF. The CDR3 nucleotides read TGTGCCAGCAGGACTAGCGGGAGACGTGTGGCCGGGGAGCTGTTTTTT. The entire variable domain, with the rest obtained from reference TRBV5-6 and TRBJ2-2, is as follows: DAGVTQSPTHLIKTRGQQVTLRCSPKSGHDTVSWYQQALGQGPQFIFQYYEEEERQRGNFPDRFSGHQFPNYSSELNVNALLLGDSALYLCASRTSGRRVAGELFFGEGSRLTVL.

The chain has TRBV2 and TRBJ1-5; the match to TRBD1 covers 7 bases. The V segment lost 6 bases and the J segment 2 bases; nucleotides outside the gene matches: 7. Germline V gene sequence: CDR1 SNHLY, CDR2 FYNNEI. CDR3 size: 15 residues. CDR3 in DNA: TGTGCCAGCAGAGCCGACAGGGCGGGCAATCAGCCCCAGCATTTT. This gives the protein CASRADRAGNQPQHF.

The chain links TRBV14 to TRBJ2-3, with 10 bases fitting TRBD2. Trimming took 2 bases from V and 2 from J; bases not matched to a gene: 1. The CDR3 spans 15 residues. Germline V gene lookup returns CDR1 SGHDN and CDR2 FVKESK. The CDR3 region is CASSQLAGVTDTQYF. CDR3 nucleotides: TGTGCCAGCAGCCAACTAGCGGGAGTCACAGATACGCAGTATTTT.

The table lists this clone with a count of one. The chain joins TRBV3-1 (or the pseudogene TRBV3-2) to TRBJ2-7, with a weak D call TRBD2 (5 bases). CDR1 LGHDT and CDR2 YNNKEL come from the germline V gene (reference sequence). Between the trimmed V and J ends, which lost 1 base and 6 bases, there was a span of 10 bases. The CDR3 sequence is 13 residues long. CDR3 region: CASSQGTGSEQYF. CDR3 bases: TGTGCCAGCAGCCAAGGGACGGGGAGCGAGCAGTACTTC.

The gene calls are TRBV28 and TRBJ2-2; possibly TRBD1 for D (5 bases). V lost 5 bases to trimming and J lost 4 bases, with 14 bases between them. Per the germline V gene, CDR1 is MDHEN and CDR2 is SYDVKM. The CDR3 is made up of 15 amino acids. The CDR3 loop is CASSDQGYGTGELFF. For the CDR3, the DNA is TGTGCCAGCAGTGATCAGGGATACGGCACCGGGGAGCTGTTTTTT.

The chain joins TRBV11-2 to TRBJ2-1; TRBD1 aligns across 8 bases. This CDR3 is built from 17 residues. V was pared by 1 base and J by 3 bases, with 8 bases of the junction left unmatched. The germline V gene has CDR1 SGHAT and CDR2 FQNNGV. CDR3 coding DNA: TGTGCCAGCAGCTTAGCACCGACAGGGGCCGACTACAATGAGCAGTTCTTC. Residues: CASSLAPTGADYNEQFF.

V usage is TRBV24-1 and J usage is TRBJ2-5; TRBD2 is a possible D gene (5 bases). Trimming left V 4 bases short and J 2 bases short, with 10 bases between. Germline values: CDR1 KGHDR, CDR2 SFDVKD. There are 14 residues in the CDR3. This CDR3 reads CATSESGLQETQYF. Here the CDR3 DNA reads TGTGCCACCAGTGAGTCGGGATTACAAGAGACCCAGTACTTC.

The chain is built from TRBV3-1 (or the pseudogene TRBV3-2) and TRBJ2-1, with 11 bases matching TRBD2. CDR3 length: 16 amino acids. The V gene end was trimmed by 4 bases and the J gene end by 7 bases; junction bases not matched to a gene: 9. Germline CDR1 is LGHDT and CDR2 is YNNKEL (reference sequence). The CDR3 DNA sequence: TGTGCCAGCAGCCGAGTTACTAGCGGGAGTAGAAATGAGCAGTTCTTC. Translating gives CASSRVTSGSRNEQFF.

The count of this clone is one. The chain links TRBV6-5 to TRBJ1-2; a weak D match, TRBD1 (6 bases). The CDR3 spans 13 residues. The ends were cut back, 6 bases at V and 4 bases at J, with 12 bases in the middle. Germline CDR1 is MNHEY and CDR2 is SVGAGI. The CDR3 is CASSRTASYGYTF. CDR3 nucleotides: TGTGCCAGCAGCCGGACAGCTTCCTATGGCTACACCTTC.